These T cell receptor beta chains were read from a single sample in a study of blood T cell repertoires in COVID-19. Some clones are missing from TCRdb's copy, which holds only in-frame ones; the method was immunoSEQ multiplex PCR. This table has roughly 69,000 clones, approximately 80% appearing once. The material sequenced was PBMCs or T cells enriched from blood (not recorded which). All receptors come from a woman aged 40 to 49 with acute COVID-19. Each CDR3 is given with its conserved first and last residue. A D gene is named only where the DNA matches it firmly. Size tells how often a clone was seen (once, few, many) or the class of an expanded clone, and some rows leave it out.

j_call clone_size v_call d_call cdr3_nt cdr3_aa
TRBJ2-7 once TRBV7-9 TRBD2 TGTGCCAGCAGCTTCCAACTAGCGGGAGGGCCCAGCGAGCAGTACTTC CASSFQLAGGPSEQYF
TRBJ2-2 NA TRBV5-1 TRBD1 TGCGCCAGCAGCTTGGTCCAGGGGGCGCCCACCGGGGAGCTGTTTTTT CASSLVQGAPTGELFF
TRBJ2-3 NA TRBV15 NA TGTGCCACCAGCAGAGATTATGGGGCGGCTGACACAGATACGCAGTATTTT CATSRDYGAADTDTQYF
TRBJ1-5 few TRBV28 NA TGTGCCAGCCGAACAGGGTTTGGACAGCCCCAGCATTTT CASRTGFGQPQHF
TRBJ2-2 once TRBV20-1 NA TGCAGTGCTAGTGGGCGGGCCGGGGAGCTGTTTTTT CSASGRAGELFF
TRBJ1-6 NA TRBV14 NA TGTGCCAGCAGCCCCCGCTCAGACAGAAGTAATTCACCCCTCCACTTT CASSPRSDRSNSPLHF
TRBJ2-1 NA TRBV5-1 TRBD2 TGCGCCAGCAGCTGGCCTACTAGCGGGAGTCCATACAATGAGCAGTTCTTC CASSWPTSGSPYNEQFF
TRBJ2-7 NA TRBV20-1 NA TGCAGTGCTAGGCCCCCCCGGGAGCAGTACTTC CSARPPREQYF
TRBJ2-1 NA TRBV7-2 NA TGTGCCAGCAGGCCCCGGGGTCCCTACAATGAGCAGTTCTTC CASRPRGPYNEQFF
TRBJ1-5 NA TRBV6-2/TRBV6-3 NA TGTGCCAGCAGTTCCAGACAGGGCAATCAGCCCCAGCATTTT CASSSRQGNQPQHF
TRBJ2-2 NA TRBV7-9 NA TGTGCCCGGTCGGGTGAGCAAACCGGGGAGCTGTTTTTT CARSGEQTGELFF
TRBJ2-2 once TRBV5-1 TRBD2 TGCGCCAGCAGCTTGACTAGCGGGAGGGCCGACGGGGAGCTGTTTTTT CASSLTSGRADGELFF
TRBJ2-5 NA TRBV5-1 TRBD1 TGCGCCAGCAGCTCGGGACAGCACGAAGAGACCCAGTACTTC CASSSGQHEETQYF
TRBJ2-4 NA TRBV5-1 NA TGCGCCAGCAGTGAGGGAGGGGGAAACATTCAGTACTTC CASSEGGGNIQYF
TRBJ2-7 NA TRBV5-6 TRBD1 TGTGCCAGCAGCTTGGGGGACAGGGTCTACGAGCAGTACTTC CASSLGDRVYEQYF
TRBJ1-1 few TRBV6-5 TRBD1 TGTGCCAGCAGACGTACAGGGGCCGAAGCTTTCTTT CASRRTGAEAFF
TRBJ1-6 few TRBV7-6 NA TGTGCCAGCAGCCCACGGGAGGGGGTTAATTCACCCCTCCACTTT CASSPREGVNSPLHF
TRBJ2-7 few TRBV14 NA TGTGCCAGCAGCCAAGGACTACGCTACGAGCAGTACTTC CASSQGLRYEQYF
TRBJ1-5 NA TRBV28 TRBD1 TGTGCCAGCAGCACCGGACAGGGTAAAAAGCCCCAGCATTTT CASSTGQGKKPQHF
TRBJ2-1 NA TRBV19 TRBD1 TGTGCCAGTAGTAGGACAGGGGTGCATGAGCAGTTCTTC CASSRTGVHEQFF
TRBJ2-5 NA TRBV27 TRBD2 TGTGCCAGCTCCCCTCGGCGACTAGCGGGAAAGTACCAAGAGACCCAGTACTTC CASSPRRLAGKYQETQYF
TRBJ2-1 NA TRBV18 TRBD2 TGTGCCAGCTCCCAGACTAGCGGGAGGGTAAGCTCCTACAATGAGCAGTTCTTC CASSQTSGRVSSYNEQFF
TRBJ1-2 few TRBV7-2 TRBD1 TGTGCCAGCAGCTTAAAACAGGGGAACTATGGCTACACCTTC CASSLKQGNYGYTF
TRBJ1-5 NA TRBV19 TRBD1 TGTGCCAGTAGTATAGACCGCAGGGGGCCCGGGTCTTATAGCAATCAGCCCCAGCATTTT CASSIDRRGPGSYSNQPQHF
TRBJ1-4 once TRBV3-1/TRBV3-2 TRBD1 TGTGCCAGCAGCCGCCCGGGACAGGGGTGGGAAAAACTGTTTTTT CASSRPGQGWEKLFF
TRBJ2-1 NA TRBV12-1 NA TGTGCCAGCAACCCCAGGTGGAAGGCGCCCTACAATGAGCAGTTCTTC CASNPRWKAPYNEQFF
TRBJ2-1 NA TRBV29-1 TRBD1 TGCAGCGTTGAAGATCCAACAGGGGGATGGAATGAGCAGTTCTTC CSVEDPTGGWNEQFF
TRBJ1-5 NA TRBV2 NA TGTGCCAGCAGTGAAGTCAGGCTCAATCAGCCCCAGCATTTT CASSEVRLNQPQHF
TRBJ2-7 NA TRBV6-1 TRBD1 TGTGCCAGCAGTGTCCCACCGGGACAGGGTAACTACGAGCAGTACTTC CASSVPPGQGNYEQYF
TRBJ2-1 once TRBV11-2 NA TGTGCCAGCAGGGAGGTCGGCAGGGAGGACAATGAGCAGTTCTTC CASREVGREDNEQFF
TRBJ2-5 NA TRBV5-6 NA TGTGCCAGCAGCCCCGGGCAGCGGGACCAAGAGACCCAGTACTTC CASSPGQRDQETQYF
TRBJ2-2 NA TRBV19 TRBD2 TGTGCCAGTCGCTCCCGACTAGCGGCGAACACCGGGGAGCTGTTTTTT CASRSRLAANTGELFF
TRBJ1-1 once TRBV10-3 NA TGTGCCATCAGTGAGTCGGGGGCTGAGACTGAAGCTTTCTTT CAISESGAETEAFF
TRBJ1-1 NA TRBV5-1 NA TGCGCCAGCAGCTTAACACAGGGTCAAACTGAAGCTTTCTTT CASSLTQGQTEAFF
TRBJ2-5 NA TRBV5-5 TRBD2 TGTGCCAGCAGCTCTTCGGGGGGGTTGGAGACCCAGTACTTC CASSSSGGLETQYF
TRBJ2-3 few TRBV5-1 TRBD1 TGCGCCAGCAGCGTACAGGGGACAGATACGCAGTATTTT CASSVQGTDTQYF
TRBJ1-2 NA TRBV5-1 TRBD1 TGCGCCAGCAGCTGGGGGGACAGGGCTGACTATGGCTACACCTTC CASSWGDRADYGYTF
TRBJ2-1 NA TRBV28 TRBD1 TGTGCCAGCAGTTTATCCTGGGACAGGGAGAGTTTCGTTTACAATGAGCAGTTCTTC CASSLSWDRESFVYNEQFF
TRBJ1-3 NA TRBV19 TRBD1 TGTGCCAGTAGTGTCCTCCGGGACAGGGGTGCTGGAAACACCATATATTTT CASSVLRDRGAGNTIYF
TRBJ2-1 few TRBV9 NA TGTGCCAGCAGCGTAGAGCGATGGCAGAACAATGAGCAGTTCTTC CASSVERWQNNEQFF
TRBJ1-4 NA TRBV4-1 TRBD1 TGCGCCAGCAGCCAATTACCGGGACAGGATAATGAAAAACTGTTTTTT CASSQLPGQDNEKLFF
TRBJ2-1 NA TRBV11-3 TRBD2 TGTGCCAGCAGCCCGGGGACTAGCGGGGGATACAATGAGCAGTTCTTC CASSPGTSGGYNEQFF
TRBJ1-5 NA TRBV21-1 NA TGTGCCAGCAGCAAAGACACATATAGCAATCAGCCCCAGCATTTT CASSKDTYSNQPQHF
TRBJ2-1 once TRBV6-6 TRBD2 TGTGCCAGCACCGAAGCGGGGGGGGCGCGGAATGAGCAGTTCTTC CASTEAGGARNEQFF
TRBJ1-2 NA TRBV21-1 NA TGTGCCACCCCAGGACAGGGAGGGGGCTACACCTTC CATPGQGGGYTF
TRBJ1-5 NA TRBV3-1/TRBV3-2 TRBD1 TGTGCCAGCAGCCAAGCCACAGGGGGGTCGAGCAATCAGCCCCAGCATTTT CASSQATGGSSNQPQHF
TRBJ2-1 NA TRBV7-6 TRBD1 TGTGCCAGCAGCTCCCCCGGGACAGGGAAGGGCAATGAGCAGTTCTTC CASSSPGTGKGNEQFF
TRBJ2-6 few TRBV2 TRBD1 TGTGCCAGGGGACAGCGCTCCTCTGGGGCCAACGTCCTGACTTTC CARGQRSSGANVLTF
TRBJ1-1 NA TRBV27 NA TGTGCCAGCAGTTTCGGGGTCTCGAACACTGAAGCTTTCTTT CASSFGVSNTEAFF
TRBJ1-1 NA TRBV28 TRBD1 TGTGCCAGTACCTACCCCGGGACAGCGAACACTGAAGCTTTCTTT CASTYPGTANTEAFF
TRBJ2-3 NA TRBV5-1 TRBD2 TGCGCCAGCAGCCAAAGCGGGGGTAGCTCAGATACGCAGTATTTT CASSQSGGSSDTQYF
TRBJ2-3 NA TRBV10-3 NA TGTGCCATCAGTGAGACAAGAAGGGGTAGAGGCGGAGATACGCAGTATTTT CAISETRRGRGGDTQYF
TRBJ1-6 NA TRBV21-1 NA TGTGCCAGCAGCAAACTGGGGACAGGGTCACTCTCGAGTTCACCCCTCCACTTT CASSKLGTGSLSSSPLHF
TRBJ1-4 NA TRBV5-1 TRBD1 TGCGCCAGCAGCACGCAAGGACAGGGTACTAATGAAAAACTGTTTTTT CASSTQGQGTNEKLFF
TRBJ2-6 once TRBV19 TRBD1 TGTGCCAGTAGTACCGGAGACAGGGGATCTGGGGCCAACGTCCTGACTTTC CASSTGDRGSGANVLTF
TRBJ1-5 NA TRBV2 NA TGTGCCAGCAGTGGGACTGCGGGTAATAATCAGCCCCAGCATTTT CASSGTAGNNQPQHF
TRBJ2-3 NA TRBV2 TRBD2 TGTGCCAGCAGTGAAGGGACTAGCGGGAGGGCAGGGTTTTGGACAGATACGCAGTATTTT CASSEGTSGRAGFWTDTQYF
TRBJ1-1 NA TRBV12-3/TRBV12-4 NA TGTGCCAGCAGTTTATGGCGGGGCACTGAAGCTTTCTTT CASSLWRGTEAFF
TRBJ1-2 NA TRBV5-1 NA TGCGCCAGCAGCCTGGATGAGATTTCTCGGGGGTATGGCTACACCTTC CASSLDEISRGYGYTF
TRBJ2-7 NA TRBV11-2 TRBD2 TGTGCCAGCAGCCCTAGACTAGCGAGCTCCTACGAGCAGTACTTC CASSPRLASSYEQYF